This is a list of T cell receptor beta chains from one sample in a study of blood T cell repertoires in COVID-19. Using immunoSEQ multiplex PCR, the repertoire was profiled, and TCRdb retains in-frame clones only, with some absent. The sample holds 200,000 to 300,000 clones, less than 90% seen once. Sequenced: peripheral blood. The source of these receptors is a man in his 60s with acute or convalescent COVID-19. The CDR3 runs from the conserved cysteine through the conserved F or W. A D gene is named only where the DNA matches it firmly. Expanded clones are given a class, and other clones once, few, many or no size at all.

d_call j_call clone_size v_call cdr3_nt cdr3_aa
TRBD2 TRBJ2-2 NA TRBV6-5 TGTGCCAGCAGGACTAGCGGGGGCGTCGGGGAGCTGTTTTTT CASRTSGGVGELFF
TRBD2 TRBJ2-1 NA TRBV10-3 TGTGCCATCAGTGAGAGGCTAGCGGGAGTTCAAGATGAGCAGTTCTTC CAISERLAGVQDEQFF
TRBD2 TRBJ2-7 NA TRBV6-5 TGTGCCAGCAACACAGTCCGGGGGGGCCACCGAGAGCAGTACTTC CASNTVRGGHREQYF
TRBD1 TRBJ2-3 NA TRBV5-1 TGCGCCAGCAGCTTGGGTGGGACAGGGGGCCAAGATACGCAGTATTTT CASSLGGTGGQDTQYF
TRBD1 TRBJ2-7 NA TRBV9 TGTGCCAGCAGCGCCCTCCGGGACAGGATGTACGAGCAGTACTTC CASSALRDRMYEQYF
TRBD1 TRBJ2-7 NA TRBV7-9 TGTGCCAGCAGCTTGGGACAGGGTCTCCACGAGCAGTACTTC CASSLGQGLHEQYF
TRBD1 TRBJ1-5 NA TRBV6-1 TGTGCCAGCAGTGAATCCGGGACAGTTCTCAATCAGCCCCAGCATTTT CASSESGTVLNQPQHF
TRBD1 TRBJ2-1 NA TRBV9 TGTGCCAGCAGCTTCCGACAGGGTTCGGATGAGCAGTTCTTC CASSFRQGSDEQFF
NA TRBJ2-7 once TRBV4-1 TGCGCCAGCAGCCAAGAAGCACAGTCCTACGAGCAGTACTTC CASSQEAQSYEQYF
TRBD1 TRBJ2-3 NA TRBV28 TGTGCCAGCAGTTTGGTACAGGGGCTGTCAGATACGCAGTATTTT CASSLVQGLSDTQYF
TRBD2 TRBJ2-2 once TRBV24-1 TGTGCCACCAGTGATTTACTAGCGGGAGGGCCAACCGGGGAGCTGTTTTTT CATSDLLAGGPTGELFF
NA TRBJ2-6 NA TRBV6-5 TGTGCCAGCAGTTACTCATTCCGCTCTGGGGCCAACGTCCTGACTTTC CASSYSFRSGANVLTF
NA TRBJ1-4 once TRBV2 TGTGCCAGCTCTGTCAGCAGGAATAATGAAAAACTGTTTTTT CASSVSRNNEKLFF
NA TRBJ2-5 NA TRBV24-1 TGTGCCACCAGTGATTTACAGGGTCGGACCCAGTACTTC CATSDLQGRTQYF
TRBD1 TRBJ1-5 few TRBV13 TGTGCCAGCAGTTTGGGACAGGGATTGAGCAATCAGCCCCAGCATTTT CASSLGQGLSNQPQHF
TRBD1 TRBJ2-2 few TRBV5-1 TGCGCCAGCAGCTTGGCCGTTACAGGGGGAAACACCGGGGAGCTGTTTTTT CASSLAVTGGNTGELFF
NA TRBJ2-2 NA TRBV7-2 TGTGCCAGCAGCCCGATTCGACAGAACACCGGGGAGCTGTTTTTT CASSPIRQNTGELFF
TRBD2 TRBJ2-3 NA TRBV9 TGTGCCAGCAGCGTAGAAAGCGGGGGGACCGGGGATACGCAGTATTTT CASSVESGGTGDTQYF
TRBD1 TRBJ1-2 once TRBV19 TGTGCCAGTAGTTGGGACAGCCAGTCTAACTATGGCTACACCTTC CASSWDSQSNYGYTF
NA TRBJ2-3 NA TRBV28 TGTGCCAGCAATAGACAGCCAACTAGCACAGATACGCAGTATTTT CASNRQPTSTDTQYF
TRBD1 TRBJ2-3 NA TRBV6-5 TGTGCCAGCAGGAGACAGGGAATTTCGACAGATACGCAGTATTTT CASRRQGISTDTQYF
TRBD2 TRBJ2-4 once TRBV7-9 TGTGCCAGCAGCTTAGAGAATAGCGGGACCAAAAACATTCAGTACTTC CASSLENSGTKNIQYF
NA TRBJ1-1 NA TRBV19 TGTGCCAGTAGTACGGTGCGGGGCACTGAAGCTTTCTTT CASSTVRGTEAFF
NA TRBJ2-2 NA TRBV5-6 TGTGCCAGCAGCCGGACACCTACGAACACCGGGGAGCTGTTTTTT CASSRTPTNTGELFF
TRBD2 TRBJ2-7 NA TRBV3-1/TRBV3-2 TGTGCCAGCAGCCAAGCATCTAGCGGGGGGTACGAGCAGTACTTC CASSQASSGGYEQYF
NA TRBJ1-4 NA TRBV5-4 TGTGCCAGCAGCTTGGGATACAGAAATGAAAAACTGTTTTTT CASSLGYRNEKLFF
TRBD2 TRBJ2-1 NA TRBV29-1 TGCAGCGCCATCCTAGCGGGGGCCCCCCCCAATGAGCAGTTCTTC CSAILAGAPPNEQFF
NA TRBJ1-1 NA TRBV5-1 TGCGCCAGCAGCTTGGCTATTTTGAACACTGAAGCTTTCTTT CASSLAILNTEAFF
NA TRBJ1-4 few TRBV27 TGTGCCAGCAGTTTACAAGTAGGGAGTGAAAAACTGTTTTTT CASSLQVGSEKLFF
NA TRBJ2-1 NA TRBV29-1 TGCAGCACTCGTGCCCTAGCACAGACCTACAATGAGCAGTTCTTC CSTRALAQTYNEQFF
NA TRBJ2-1 NA TRBV11-2 TGTGCCAGCAGCTCCGGCCGGCGGTTCTACAATGAGCAGTTCTTC CASSSGRRFYNEQFF
TRBD2 TRBJ2-1 NA TRBV6-5 TGTGCCAGCAGTTACCTCGGGGGAGGGGACTATGATGAGCAGTTCTTC CASSYLGGGDYDEQFF
TRBD1 TRBJ2-2 NA TRBV7-3 TGTGCCAGCAGCTTGCAACCCCCCGGGACAGGGGACGGCGGGGAGCTGTTTTTT CASSLQPPGTGDGGELFF
NA TRBJ2-6 NA TRBV14 TGTGCCAGCAGCCGTCAGGGTGCCGATTGGGCCAACGTCCTGACTTTC CASSRQGADWANVLTF
NA TRBJ1-2 NA TRBV19 TGTGCCAGTAGTCCGGACACCGACTCACCCGGCTACACCTTC CASSPDTDSPGYTF
TRBD2 TRBJ2-1 NA TRBV5-6 TGTGCCAGCAGCTGGACTAGCTTCAATGAGCAGTTCTTC CASSWTSFNEQFF
TRBD2 TRBJ2-5 NA TRBV13 TGTGCCAGCAAGATGGCCGGGACTAGCGCCCAAGAGACCCAGTACTTC CASKMAGTSAQETQYF
TRBD1 TRBJ2-1 NA TRBV5-1 TGCGCCAGCAGCTTGGGCGACAGGGCCTACAATGAGCAGTTCTTC CASSLGDRAYNEQFF
TRBD2 TRBJ2-2 NA TRBV7-2 TGTGCCAGCACCTCCGGGTTAGCGGGATACCGGGAGCTGTTTTTT CASTSGLAGYRELFF
TRBD1 TRBJ1-5 NA TRBV28 TGTGCCAGCAGTTTACAGGGACAGGGTTCGGGACGATCCCAGCATTTT CASSLQGQGSGRSQHF
TRBD1 TRBJ2-7 once TRBV6-5 TGTGCCAGCAGACTCGACAGGGTCTACGAGCAGTACTTC CASRLDRVYEQYF
NA TRBJ2-7 NA TRBV10-3 TGTGCCATCGCGATATCCTACGAGCAGTACTTC CAIAISYEQYF
NA TRBJ2-1 NA TRBV5-8 TGTGCCAGCAGACAGGGCCCGTACAATGAGCAGTTCTTC CASRQGPYNEQFF
TRBD2 TRBJ2-3 NA TRBV3-1/TRBV3-2 TGTGCCAGCAGCCGAGAAAGGGGGAGCGGGGGAGATACGCAGTATTTT CASSRERGSGGDTQYF
NA TRBJ2-5 NA TRBV7-2 TGTGCCAGCAGCTTAGTGGGTCAAGGGGCGCTCCAAGAGACCCAGTACTTC CASSLVGQGALQETQYF
TRBD1 TRBJ2-7 NA TRBV6-5 TGTGCCTCGGGGACAGGGACCTACGAGCAGTACTTC CASGTGTYEQYF